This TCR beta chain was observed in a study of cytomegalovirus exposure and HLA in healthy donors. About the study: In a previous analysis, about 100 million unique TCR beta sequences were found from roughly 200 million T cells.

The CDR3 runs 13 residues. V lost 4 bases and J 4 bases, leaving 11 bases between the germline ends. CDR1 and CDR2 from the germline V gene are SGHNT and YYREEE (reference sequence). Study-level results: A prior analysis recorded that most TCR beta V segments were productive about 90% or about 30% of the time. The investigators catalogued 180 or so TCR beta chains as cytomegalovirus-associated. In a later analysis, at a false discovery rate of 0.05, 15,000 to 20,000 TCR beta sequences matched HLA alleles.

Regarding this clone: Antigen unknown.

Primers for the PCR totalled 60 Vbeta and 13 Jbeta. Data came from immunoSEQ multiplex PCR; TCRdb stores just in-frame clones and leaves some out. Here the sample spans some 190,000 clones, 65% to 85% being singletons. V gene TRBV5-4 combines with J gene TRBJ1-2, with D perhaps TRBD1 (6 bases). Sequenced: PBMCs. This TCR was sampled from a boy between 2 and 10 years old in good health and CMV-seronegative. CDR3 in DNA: TGTGCCAGCAGCCTGGACAGAGTCTATGGCTACACCTTC. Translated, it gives CASSLDRVYGYTF.